These T cell receptor beta chains were read from a single sample in a study of graft-versus-host responses after intestinal transplantation. Method: immunoSEQ multiplex PCR; TCRdb's copy keeps in-frame clones and lacks some. This sample yields roughly 4,100 clones, of which about 82% are seen a single time; 4% to 5.5% belongs to the top ten. The source material was ileum tissue, sampled 662 days after intestinal transplant. The receptors derive from a human patient who received an intestinal transplant, so some T cells may come from the graft donor. CDR3s include the opening cysteine and the closing phenylalanine or tryptophan.

J gene,V gene,CDR3 protein
TRBJ1-1,TRBV6-1,CASILGWGSEAFF
TRBJ2-1,TRBV5-4,CASSLQAGALHNEQFF
TRBJ1-3,TRBV7-2,CAARRPGASGNTIYF
TRBJ2-4,TRBV9,CASGEGNIQYF
TRBJ1-1,TRBV7-9,CASTDSGGTEAFF
TRBJ1-6,TRBV6-5,CASSYSRGDSPLHF
TRBJ1-1,TRBV27,CASRRQGPLTEAFF
TRBJ1-3,TRBV2,CASSDRTGGNTIYF
-,TRBV27,CASSFDGPGRGYEQYF
TRBJ1-6,TRBV27,CASSLYVWQDRNSPLHF
TRBJ2-5,TRBV5-8,CASSVGLAGGPGETQYF
TRBJ2-6,TRBV29-1,CSVAVSSGANALTF
TRBJ1-6,TRBV4-1,CASSQDGGRESPLHF
TRBJ2-7,TRBV27,CASSFRLSGAYEQYF
TRBJ2-1,TRBV11-2,CASSPGPAYNEQFF
TRBJ2-3,TRBV5-6,CASSLVGYTQYF